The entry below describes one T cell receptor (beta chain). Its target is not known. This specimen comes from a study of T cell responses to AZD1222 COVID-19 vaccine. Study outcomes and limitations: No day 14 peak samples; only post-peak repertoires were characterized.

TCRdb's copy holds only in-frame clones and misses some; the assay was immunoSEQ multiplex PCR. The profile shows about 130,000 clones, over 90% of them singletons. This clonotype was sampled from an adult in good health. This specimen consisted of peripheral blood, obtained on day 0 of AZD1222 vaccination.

CDR3 sequence (DNA): TGTGCCAGCAGCCAAGATTTGGGGGCAGGCGGCTACACCTTC. Protein sequence: CASSQDLGAGGYTF. The chain joins TRBV3-1 (or the pseudogene TRBV3-2) to TRBJ1-2; D might be TRBD1 (6 bases). CDR3 length: 14 residues. Trimming left V 0 bases short and J 8 bases short, with 13 bases between. In germline, CDR1 is LGHDT, CDR2 YNNKEL (reference sequence).